A single sample gave rise to the 21 T cell receptor beta chains below, sequenced in a study of blood T cell repertoires in COVID-19. Profiling relied on immunoSEQ multiplex PCR, and the TCRdb table lists in-frame clones only, not all of them. The table has over 200,000 clones, 84% seen once. The sequenced material came from peripheral blood. The receptors originated from a woman at least 80 years old with COVID-19, enrolled during active disease.

Concerning this clone: The same CDR3 is also encoded by other DNA sequences in this sample. J is TRBJ1-4 and V is TRBV7-9; no reliable D call. The CDR3 contains 13 residues. Per the germline V gene, CDR1 is SEHNR and CDR2 is FQNEAQ (reference sequence). With 1 base removed from V and 8 bases from J, the gap between germline ends came to 8 bases. The CDR3: CASSLGAAEKLFF. The CDR3 DNA follows: TGTGCCAGCAGCTTAGGGGCAGCCGAAAAACTGTTTTTT.

The chain employs TRBV10-3 and TRBJ1-1; tentatively, D is TRBD1 (5 bases). V lost 11 bases, J lost 4 bases, and 14 bases lay in between. The CDR3 is 12 residues long. Germline CDR1 reads ENHRY; CDR2 reads SYGVKD. CDR3 amino acids: CAVRGGGTEAFF. CDR3 DNA sequence: TGTGCCGTCCGGGGGGGTGGCACTGAAGCTTTCTTT.

This chain links TRBV18 with TRBJ2-1; 7 bases agree with TRBD2. Germline V lookup: CDR1 KGHSH, CDR2 LQKENI. The ends lost 4 bases at V and 5 bases at J; junction bases unmatched: 5. CDR3 length equals 14 residues. The CDR3 bases are TGTGCCAGCTCACTCGGGGGGTCCAACAATGAGCAGTTCTTC. This translates into CASSLGGSNNEQFF.

The J gene is TRBJ1-6, the V gene TRBV9; D is possibly TRBD1 (6 bases). The CDR3 has 15 residues. Trimming stripped 1 base from V and 7 bases from J, with 12 bases between. Germline V gene lookup returns CDR1 SGDLS and CDR2 YYNGEE. Here the CDR3 DNA reads TGTGCCAGCAGCGTAACACAGGGACTAAATTCACCCCTCCACTTT. It is translated as CASSVTQGLNSPLHF.

The chain is built from TRBV5-6 and TRBJ1-3; TRBD1 agrees at 9 bases. Germline CDR1 and CDR2: SGHDT and YYEEEE. The CDR3 is 15 amino acids. V lost 6 bases to trimming and J lost 1 base; unmatched junction nucleotides: 5. The CDR3 loop is CASNHRGPSGNTIYF. The CDR3 DNA reads TGTGCCAGCAACCACAGGGGGCCATCTGGAAACACCATATATTTT.

This clone has a single count. This chain connects TRBV5-1 to TRBJ1-4; D uncertain. V dropped 2 bases and J dropped 0 bases, with 5 bases sitting between them. This CDR3 region has 14 residues. The germline CDR1 and CDR2 sequences are SGHRS and YFSETQ. CDR3 DNA sequence: TGCGCCAGCAGCTTAACATCAACTAATGAAAAACTGTTTTTT. The encoded protein is CASSLTSTNEKLFF.

The chain carries TRBV27 and TRBJ1-4; D is unresolved. The CDR3 length is 15 residues. Germline lookup yields CDR1 MNHEY and CDR2 SMNVEV (reference sequence). The V and J ends lost 6 bases and 8 bases respectively, with 19 bases between them. The CDR3 spells CASRARNSGGEKLFF. The CDR3 nucleotides read TGTGCCAGCAGGGCTAGGAACTCGGGAGGAGAAAAACTGTTTTTT.

The chain recombines TRBV28 with TRBJ2-3; 7 positions agree with TRBD2. The CDR3 covers 15 residues. V lost 7 bases, J lost 2 bases, and 9 bases stayed unmatched. CDR1 is MDHEN, CDR2 SYDVKM, per germline. The CDR3: CASITGGKNTDTQYF. In DNA form, the CDR3 reads TGTGCCAGCATTACGGGAGGAAAAAACACAGATACGCAGTATTTT.

The J gene is TRBJ2-1, the V gene TRBV3-1 (or the pseudogene TRBV3-2); a possible D gene is TRBD1 (5 bases). Trimming removed 4 bases from V and 5 bases from J, with 12 bases in between. Germline loops: CDR1 LGHDT, CDR2 YNNKEL (reference sequence). This CDR3 is 14 amino acids long. The CDR3 loop is CASSLQAGNNEQFF. CDR3 sequence (DNA): TGTGCCAGCAGCCTCCAGGCAGGGAACAATGAGCAGTTCTTC.

Only one count was recorded for this clone. The V gene is TRBV5-1, the J gene TRBJ2-2, with 15 bases matching TRBD2. The CDR3 covers 18 residues. V was clipped by 2 bases and J by 4 bases; unmatched bases: 6. In germline, CDR1 is SGHRS, CDR2 YFSETQ. The chain's CDR3 is CASSFGLAGGRGTGELFF. CDR3 bases: TGCGCCAGCAGCTTCGGACTAGCGGGAGGGCGAGGCACCGGGGAGCTGTTTTTT.

V gene TRBV4-1 combines with J gene TRBJ1-2; possibly TRBD1 for D (5 bases). This CDR3 is 15 amino acids long. V was cut by 0 bases and J by 1 base, with 9 bases left in between. Germline CDR1 MGHRA, CDR2 YSYEKL. The CDR3 coding sequence is TGCGCCAGCAGCCAAGACAGGGTGCTTAACTATGGCTACACCTTC. Protein sequence: CASSQDRVLNYGYTF.

The chain employs TRBV6-5 and TRBJ1-2, with TRBD1 matching 7 bases. The trim removed 7 bases at V and 8 bases at J, leaving 10 bases unmatched. CDR1 is MNHEY, CDR2 SVGAGI, per germline. The CDR3 has 13 residues. CDR3 sequence reads: CASNGGGAGGYTF. The CDR3 region has the DNA TGTGCCAGCAACGGAGGGGGCGCGGGGGGCTACACCTTC.

The chain joins TRBV3-1 (or the pseudogene TRBV3-2) to TRBJ1-2, with D unresolved. The length of the CDR3 is 14 residues. V was cut by 1 base and J by 2 bases, with 8 bases left in between. Germline V gene lookup returns CDR1 LGHDT and CDR2 YNNKEL (reference sequence). The CDR3 DNA reads TGTGCCAGCAGCCAAGCGCAGATGAACTATGGCTACACCTTC. Translation: CASSQAQMNYGYTF.

The chain uses TRBV5-4 and TRBJ1-1, with D unresolved. This CDR3 has 14 residues. The ends were cut back, 1 base at V and 1 base at J, with 8 bases in the middle. CDR1 and CDR2 from the germline V gene are SGHNT and YYREEE (reference sequence). CDR3 sequence reads: CASSLRGRNTEAFF. The CDR3 coding sequence is TGTGCCAGCAGCTTGCGGGGAAGGAACACTGAAGCTTTCTTT.

The chain has TRBV7-3 and TRBJ2-5; 7 bases fit TRBD2. This CDR3 is built from 13 residues. Trimming removed 3 bases from V and 5 bases from J; junction bases left unmatched: 3. CDR1 and CDR2 (germline): SGHTA, FQGTGA. The CDR3 DNA sequence: TGTGCCAGCAGCTTTGGCGGGAGTGAGACCCAGTACTTC. Protein product: CASSFGGSETQYF.

This chain joins TRBV4-1 and TRBJ2-1, with TRBD1 as a possible D gene (5 bases). The V end lost 6 bases, the J end lost 6 bases, and 18 bases lay between the germline ends. Germline V gives CDR1 MGHRA, CDR2 YSYEKL. This CDR3 is built from 15 residues. The CDR3 is CASRTGQGPSNEQFF. The CDR3 nucleotides are TGCGCCAGCAGGACCGGGCAGGGTCCCTCCAATGAGCAGTTCTTC.

The J gene is TRBJ2-1, the V gene TRBV4-1; TRBD1 agrees at 12 bases. This CDR3 spans 16 amino acids. The V gene's germline CDR1 is MGHRA and CDR2 YSYEKL. J lost 2 bases, V lost 4 bases, and 3 bases had no gene match. CDR3: CASSPGTGGAYNEQFF. Here the CDR3 DNA reads TGCGCCAGCAGCCCTGGGACAGGGGGCGCCTACAATGAGCAGTTCTTC.

In this sample, this clone turned up a few times. The identical CDR3 is also encoded by other nucleotide sequences in the sample. CDR3 DNA: TGTGCCAGCAGCCTCGGACGGGGCTATGGCTACACCTTC. Residues: CASSLGRGYGYTF. V gene TRBV5-6 combines with J gene TRBJ1-2; the D is unclear. V gave up 4 bases and J gave up 4 bases, with 11 bases separating them. The CDR3 has 13 residues. Germline CDR1 and CDR2: SGHDT and YYEEEE.

The DNA of the CDR3 is TGTGCCAGCCTGACACAGGGGGACAACTATGGCTACACCTTC. Translated, it gives CASLTQGDNYGYTF. V and J are TRBV28 and TRBJ1-2, with TRBD1 matching over 8 bases. This CDR3 has 14 amino acids. CDR1 and CDR2 (germline): MDHEN, SYDVKM. Germline trimming cut 8 bases from V and 2 bases from J; bases unmatched to any gene: 7.

The chain employs TRBV5-1 and TRBJ1-2, with D possibly TRBD1 on 5 matching bases. Germline CDR1 SGHRS, CDR2 YFSETQ. The ends were cut back, 6 bases at V and 0 bases at J, with 15 bases in the middle. The CDR3 sequence is 15 residues long. Written as DNA, the CDR3 is TGCGCCAGCACGTTAGACACAGGAGCTAACTATGGCTACACCTTC. As protein: CASTLDTGANYGYTF.

The J gene is TRBJ2-1, the V gene TRBV5-1, with D perhaps matching TRBD2 (5 bases). The CDR3 loop spans 14 amino acids. Germline V gives CDR1 SGHRS, CDR2 YFSETQ. The ends were cut back, 4 bases at V and 9 bases at J, with 17 bases in the middle. In nucleotides, the CDR3 is TGCGCCAGCAGCATGGTTAATGATGAGGGTGAGCAGTTCTTC. It yields the protein CASSMVNDEGEQFF. Full variable domain (remainder filled in from reference TRBV5-1 and TRBJ2-1): KAGVTQTPRYLIKTRGQQVTLSCSPISGHRSVSWYQQTPGQGLQFLFEYFSETQRNKGNFPGRFSGRQFSNSRSEMNVSTLELGDSALYLCASSMVNDEGEQFFGPGTRLTVL.